These 9 T cell receptor beta chains came from one sample sequenced in a study of blood T cell repertoires in COVID-19. Sequencing used immunoSEQ multiplex PCR; TCRdb keeps in-frame clones, though not all of them. Among roughly 180,000 clones listed, 82% were seen once. The sequencing sample was made of PBMCs or T cells enriched from blood (not recorded which). These receptors were collected from a man aged 45-65 years who had recovered from COVID-19.

This chain uses TRBV5-1 with TRBJ1-4, with D possibly being TRBD1 (5 bases). Germline V gives CDR1 SGHRS, CDR2 YFSETQ. The CDR3 has 15 amino acids. The V end lost 0 bases, the J end lost 1 base, and 7 bases lay between the germline ends. This CDR3 is CASSLAQGTNEKLFF. CDR3 in DNA: TGCGCCAGCAGCTTGGCGCAGGGAACTAATGAAAAACTGTTTTTT.

The table lists this clone with a count of one. The J gene is TRBJ1-3, the V gene TRBV10-3; possibly TRBD1 for D (5 bases). V was cut by 0 bases and J by 7 bases, with 13 bases left in between. Germline lookup yields CDR1 ENHRY and CDR2 SYGVKD. The CDR3 is made up of 15 amino acids. In nucleotides, the CDR3 is TGTGCCATCAGTGAGTCTGGGGCCCGTAGGAACACCATATATTTT. Translating it yields CAISESGARRNTIYF.

The chain couples TRBV18 to TRBJ1-5; unclear D gene. Germline CDR1 is KGHSH and CDR2 is LQKENI. CDR3 length: 13 amino acids. Trimming cost V 5 bases and J 3 bases, with 8 bases left between them. CDR3 nucleotides: TGTGCCAGCTCAGTCGGTCTCAATCAGCCCCAGCATTTT. Protein sequence: CASSVGLNQPQHF.

V usage is TRBV11-2 and J usage is TRBJ2-7; 8 positions match TRBD2. J was trimmed by 0 bases and V by 3 bases; bases with no gene match: 4. CDR1 SGHAT and CDR2 FQNNGV come from the germline V gene. The CDR3 totals 15 residues. The CDR3 bases are TGTGCCAGCAGCTTTAGCGGGACACGCTCCTACGAGCAGTACTTC. This translates into CASSFSGTRSYEQYF. The whole variable domain, filled in from reference TRBV11-2 and TRBJ2-7, reads EAGVAQSPRYKIIEKRQSVAFWCNPISGHATLYWYQQILGQGPKLLIQFQNNGVVDDSQLPKDRFSAERLKGVDSTLKIQPAKLEDSAVYLCASSFSGTRSYEQYFGPGTRLTVT.

V usage is TRBV28 and J usage is TRBJ2-1; 9 nucleotides line up with TRBD1. CDR1 MDHEN and CDR2 SYDVKM come from the germline V gene. Unmatched junction bases numbered 3, after V lost 6 bases and J lost 0 bases. This CDR3 has 15 amino acids. In DNA form, the CDR3 reads TGTGCCAGCAGGGAGACAGGGGGCTCCTACAATGAGCAGTTCTTC. This codes for CASRETGGSYNEQFF.

The table lists this clone with a few counts. Other DNA sequences in this specimen translate into the identical CDR3. The chain couples TRBV28 to TRBJ2-5; D may be TRBD1 (5 bases). In germline, CDR1 is MDHEN, CDR2 SYDVKM. The CDR3 loop spans 13 amino acids. Trimming removed 0 bases from V and 4 bases from J, with 6 bases in between. CDR3: CASSLWQGETQYF. The CDR3 nucleotides are TGTGCCAGCAGTTTATGGCAGGGAGAGACCCAGTACTTC. The full variable domain, with the rest looked up from reference TRBV28 and TRBJ2-5, is DVKVTQSSRYLVKRTGEKVFLECVQDMDHENMFWYRQDPGLGLRLIYFSYDVKMKEKGDIPEGYSVSREKKERFSLILESASTNQTSMYLCASSLWQGETQYFGPGTRLLVL.

The V gene is TRBV7-3, the J gene TRBJ1-1; tentative D call: TRBD1 (5 bases). The CDR3 loop spans 14 amino acids. The germline V and J ends were trimmed by 2 bases and 6 bases, with 13 bases remaining between them. Germline V CDR1 and CDR2: SGHTA, FQGTGA. The CDR3 DNA reads as TGTGCCAGCAGCTTAGAATTTGGGGCCCCTGAAGCTTTCTTT. It encodes CASSLEFGAPEAFF.

This clone occurred a few times. The chain employs TRBV19 and TRBJ1-1; 10 nucleotides line up with TRBD1. Germline V gene data show CDR1 as LNHDA and CDR2 as SQIVND (reference sequence). V was pared by 8 bases and J by 6 bases, with 3 bases of the junction left unmatched. The CDR3 sequence is 12 residues long. CDR3 in DNA: TGTGCCAGTCGGACAGGGGGGCCTGAAGCTTTCTTT. Its translation: CASRTGGPEAFF. Full variable domain (rest looked up from reference TRBV19 and TRBJ1-1): DGGITQSPKYLFRKEGQNVTLSCEQNLNHDAMYWYRQDPGQGLRLIYYSQIVNDFQKGDIAEGYSVSREKKESFPLTVTSAQKNPTAFYLCASRTGGPEAFFGQGTRLTVV.

The V and J genes are TRBV3-1 (or the pseudogene TRBV3-2) and TRBJ2-5; D might be TRBD1 (5 bases). V was shortened by 0 bases and J by 5 bases, with 13 bases between the two germline ends. The CDR3 extends over 15 amino acids. Germline values: CDR1 LGHDT, CDR2 YNNKEL (reference sequence). DNA for the CDR3: TGTGCCAGCAGCCAAGATCTAGGGGCCCGCGAGACCCAGTACTTC. Its translation is CASSQDLGARETQYF.